The 3 T cell receptor beta chains presented below share a single source sample, sequenced in a study of lung T cells in sarcoidosis with Löfgren's syndrome. MiXCR was run by TCRdb on the reads, yielding one entry per CDR3 protein. The table records roughly 2,600 distinct CDR3 sequences, roughly 29% of them present only once. Sequencing used CD4+ T cells from PBMCs. These receptors were collected from a human donor with sarcoidosis (Löfgren's syndrome or another form), or a control subject (not recorded which).

This clonotype appeared many times. The chain has TRBV5-5 and TRBJ2-5; D might be TRBD2 (5 bases). Germline-derived CDR1 and CDR2 are SGHKS and YYEKEE (reference sequence). CDR3 length: 16 residues. V was clipped by 4 bases and J by 1 base, with 17 bases between them. CDR3 in DNA: TGTGCCAGCAGCCACACTACTCTGAGCGGCCAAGAGACCCAGTACTTC. This gives the protein CASSHTTLSGQETQYF.

This clonotype is labeled medium-sized. The chain links TRBV10-2 to TRBJ1-5; no clear D. V was pared by 2 bases and J by 4 bases, with 3 bases between. The CDR3 spans 12 residues. CDR1 and CDR2 (germline): WSHSY, SAAADI. The CDR3 DNA reads as TGCGCCAGCAGTGAGCGAAATCAGCCCCAGCATTTT. Protein product: CASSERNQPQHF.

With respect to this clonotype: One end of the junction fails to match germline, which may point to a read error. The chain links TRBV15 to TRBJ2-3, with D uncertain. The CDR3 length is 16 residues. Germline lookup yields CDR1 LNHNV and CDR2 YYDKDF (reference sequence). In nucleotides, the CDR3 is TGCGCCACCAGCAGAGGTCTATTGACCGCCTCGGGTACGCAGTATTTT. It encodes CATSRGLLTASGTQYF.